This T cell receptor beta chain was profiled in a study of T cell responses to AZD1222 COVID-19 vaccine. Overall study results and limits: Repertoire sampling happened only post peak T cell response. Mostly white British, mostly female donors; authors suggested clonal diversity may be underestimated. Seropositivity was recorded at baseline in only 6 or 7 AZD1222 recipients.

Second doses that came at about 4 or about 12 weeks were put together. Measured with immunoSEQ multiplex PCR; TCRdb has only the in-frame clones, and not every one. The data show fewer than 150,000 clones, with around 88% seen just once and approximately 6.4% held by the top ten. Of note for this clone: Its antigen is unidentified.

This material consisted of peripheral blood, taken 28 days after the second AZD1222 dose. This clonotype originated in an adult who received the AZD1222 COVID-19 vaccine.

The CDR3 spells CASSFRGGFTDTQYF. In nucleotides, the CDR3 is TGTGCCAGCAGTTTTCGGGGGGGGTTCACAGATACGCAGTATTTT. The gene calls are TRBV28 and TRBJ2-3, with 8 bases matching TRBD2. Germline V gene sequence: CDR1 MDHEN, CDR2 SYDVKM. V gave up 3 bases and J gave up 2 bases; unmatched junction bases: 4. The CDR3 sequence is 15 residues long.